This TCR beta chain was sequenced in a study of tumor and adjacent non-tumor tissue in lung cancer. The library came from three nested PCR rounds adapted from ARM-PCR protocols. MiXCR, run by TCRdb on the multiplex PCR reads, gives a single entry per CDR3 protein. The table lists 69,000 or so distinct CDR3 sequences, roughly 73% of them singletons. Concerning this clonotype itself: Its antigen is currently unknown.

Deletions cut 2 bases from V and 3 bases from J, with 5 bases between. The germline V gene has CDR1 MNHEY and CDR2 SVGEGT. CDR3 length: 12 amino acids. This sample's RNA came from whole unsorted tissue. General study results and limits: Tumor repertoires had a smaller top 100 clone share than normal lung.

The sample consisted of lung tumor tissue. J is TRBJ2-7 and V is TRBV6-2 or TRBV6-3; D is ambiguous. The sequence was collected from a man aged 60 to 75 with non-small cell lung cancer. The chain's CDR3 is CASSYRLYEQYF. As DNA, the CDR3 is TGTGCCAGCAGTTACAGGCTCTACGAGCAGTACTTC.